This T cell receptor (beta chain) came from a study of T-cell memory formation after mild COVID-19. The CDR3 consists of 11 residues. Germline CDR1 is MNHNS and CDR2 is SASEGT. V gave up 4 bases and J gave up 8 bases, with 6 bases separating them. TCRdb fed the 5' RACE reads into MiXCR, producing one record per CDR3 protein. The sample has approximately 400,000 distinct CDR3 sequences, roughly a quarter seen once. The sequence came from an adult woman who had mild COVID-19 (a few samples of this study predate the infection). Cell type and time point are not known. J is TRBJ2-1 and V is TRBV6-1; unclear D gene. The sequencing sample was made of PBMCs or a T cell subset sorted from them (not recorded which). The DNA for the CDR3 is TGTGCCAGCAGTGGTATCCATGAGCAGTTCTTC. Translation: CASSGIHEQFF.